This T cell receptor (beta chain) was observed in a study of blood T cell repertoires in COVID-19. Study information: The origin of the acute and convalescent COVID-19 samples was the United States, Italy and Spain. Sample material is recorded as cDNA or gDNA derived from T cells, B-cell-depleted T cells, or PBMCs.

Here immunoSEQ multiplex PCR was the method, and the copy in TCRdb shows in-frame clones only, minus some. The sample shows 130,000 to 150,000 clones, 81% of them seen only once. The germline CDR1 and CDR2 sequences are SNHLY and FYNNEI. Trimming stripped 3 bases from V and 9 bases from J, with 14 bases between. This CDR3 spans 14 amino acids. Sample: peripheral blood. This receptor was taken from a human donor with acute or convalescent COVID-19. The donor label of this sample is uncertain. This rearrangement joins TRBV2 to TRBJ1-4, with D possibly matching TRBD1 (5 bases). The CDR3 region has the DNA TGTGCCAGCAGTGATCAGGGAGGAGAAAAAAAACTGTTTTTT. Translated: CASSDQGGEKKLFF.